The clone carrying this TCR beta chain was seen only once. Its antigen is currently unknown. The length of the CDR3 is 16 residues. Germline CDR1 is MNHEY and CDR2 is SMNVEV (reference sequence). The V and J ends lost 5 bases and 0 bases respectively, with 11 bases between them. This sample is part of a study of vaccination effects on CD4 cells after COVID-19. Whole-study findings and limits: Spike-reactive clones detected post-vaccine in convalescents consisted mainly of new vaccine-induced clones.

The authors isolated CD4+ T cells after less than eleven days of culture. SARS-CoV-2 infected the person between March and December 2020, as confirmed by PCR. Each participant was given two doses of one vaccine (BNT162b2 or mRNA-1273). Generated by immunoSEQ multiplex PCR, the TCRdb table keeps only in-frame clones and is missing some. Of around 50,000 clones listed, around 70% were seen once; the top ten hold roughly 5.2%. The rearrangement uses TRBV27 and TRBJ1-6; the D gene is possibly TRBD1 (5 bases). The receptor's source is a human donor who had a prior SARS-CoV-2 infection. Sequencing was performed on CD4+ T cells from PBMCs cultured without peptide, taken after COVID-19 vaccination. CDR3 loop: CASSTRGGSYNSPLHF. The CDR3 coding sequence is TGTGCCAGCAGTACCCGCGGGGGCTCCTATAATTCACCCCTCCACTTT.